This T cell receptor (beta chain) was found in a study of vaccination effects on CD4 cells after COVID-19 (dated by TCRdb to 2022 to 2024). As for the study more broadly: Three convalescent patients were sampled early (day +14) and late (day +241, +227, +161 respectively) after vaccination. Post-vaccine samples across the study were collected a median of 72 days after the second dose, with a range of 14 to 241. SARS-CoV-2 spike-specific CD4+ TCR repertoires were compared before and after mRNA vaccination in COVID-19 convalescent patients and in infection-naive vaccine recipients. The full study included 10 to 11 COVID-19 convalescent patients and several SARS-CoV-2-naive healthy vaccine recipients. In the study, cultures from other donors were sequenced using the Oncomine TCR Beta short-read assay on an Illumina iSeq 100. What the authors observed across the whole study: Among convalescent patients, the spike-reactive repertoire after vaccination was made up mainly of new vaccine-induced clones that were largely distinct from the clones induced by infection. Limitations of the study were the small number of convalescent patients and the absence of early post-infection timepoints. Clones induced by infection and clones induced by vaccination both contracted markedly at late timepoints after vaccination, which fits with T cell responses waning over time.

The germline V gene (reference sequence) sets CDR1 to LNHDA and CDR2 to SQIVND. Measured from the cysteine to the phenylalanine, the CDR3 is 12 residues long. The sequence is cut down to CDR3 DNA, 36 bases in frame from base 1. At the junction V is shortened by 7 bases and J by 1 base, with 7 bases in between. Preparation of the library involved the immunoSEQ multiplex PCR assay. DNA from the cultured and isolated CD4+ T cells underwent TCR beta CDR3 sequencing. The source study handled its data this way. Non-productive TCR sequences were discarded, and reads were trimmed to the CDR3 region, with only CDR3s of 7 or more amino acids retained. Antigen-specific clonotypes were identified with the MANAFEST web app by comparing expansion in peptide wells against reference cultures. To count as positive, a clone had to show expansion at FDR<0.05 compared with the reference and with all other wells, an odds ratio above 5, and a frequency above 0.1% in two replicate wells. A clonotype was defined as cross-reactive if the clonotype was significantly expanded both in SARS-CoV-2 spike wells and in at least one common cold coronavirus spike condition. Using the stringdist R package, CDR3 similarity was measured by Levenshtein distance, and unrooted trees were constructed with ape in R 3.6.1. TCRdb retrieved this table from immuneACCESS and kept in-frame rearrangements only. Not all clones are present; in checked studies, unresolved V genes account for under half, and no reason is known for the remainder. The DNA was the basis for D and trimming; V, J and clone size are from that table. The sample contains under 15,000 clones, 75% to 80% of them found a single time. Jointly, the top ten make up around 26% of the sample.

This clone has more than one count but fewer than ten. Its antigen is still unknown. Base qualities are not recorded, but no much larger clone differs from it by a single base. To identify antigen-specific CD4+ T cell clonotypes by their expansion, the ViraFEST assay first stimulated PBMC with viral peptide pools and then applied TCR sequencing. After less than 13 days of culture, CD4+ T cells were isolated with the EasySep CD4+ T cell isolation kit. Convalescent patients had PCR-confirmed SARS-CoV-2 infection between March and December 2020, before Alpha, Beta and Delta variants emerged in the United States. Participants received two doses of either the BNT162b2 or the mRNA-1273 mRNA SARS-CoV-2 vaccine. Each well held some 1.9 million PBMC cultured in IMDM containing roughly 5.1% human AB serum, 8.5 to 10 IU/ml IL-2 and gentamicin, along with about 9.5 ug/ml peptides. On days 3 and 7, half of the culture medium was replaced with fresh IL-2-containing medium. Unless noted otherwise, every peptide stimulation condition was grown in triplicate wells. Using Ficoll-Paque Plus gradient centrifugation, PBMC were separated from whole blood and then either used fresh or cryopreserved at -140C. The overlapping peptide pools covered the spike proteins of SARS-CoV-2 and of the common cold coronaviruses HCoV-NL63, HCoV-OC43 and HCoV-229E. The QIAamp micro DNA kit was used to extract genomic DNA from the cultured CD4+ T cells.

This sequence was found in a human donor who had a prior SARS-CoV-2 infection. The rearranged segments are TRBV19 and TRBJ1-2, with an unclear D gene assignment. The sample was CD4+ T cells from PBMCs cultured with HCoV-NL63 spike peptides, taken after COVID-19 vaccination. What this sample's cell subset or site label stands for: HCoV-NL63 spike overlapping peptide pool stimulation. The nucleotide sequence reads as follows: TGTGCCAGTACCGAAGGTAACTATGGCTACACCTTC. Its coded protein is CASTEGNYGYTF. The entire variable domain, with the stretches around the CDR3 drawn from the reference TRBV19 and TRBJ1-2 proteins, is DGGITQSPKYLFRKEGQNVTLSCEQNLNHDAMYWYRQDPGQGLRLIYYSQIVNDFQKGDIAEGYSVSREKKESFPLTVTSAQKNPTAFYLCASTEGNYGYTFGSGTRLTVV.